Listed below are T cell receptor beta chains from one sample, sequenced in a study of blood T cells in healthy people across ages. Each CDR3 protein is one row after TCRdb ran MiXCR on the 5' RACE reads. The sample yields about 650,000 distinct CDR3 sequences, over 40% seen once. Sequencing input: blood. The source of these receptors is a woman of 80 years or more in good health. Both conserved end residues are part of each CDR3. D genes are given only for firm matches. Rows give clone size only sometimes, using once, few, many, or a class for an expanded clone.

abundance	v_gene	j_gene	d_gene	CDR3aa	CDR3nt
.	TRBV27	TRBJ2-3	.	CASTPRGEADTQYF	TGTGCCAGCACCCCGCGCGGGGAGGCAGATACGCAGTATTTT
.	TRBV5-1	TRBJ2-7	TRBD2	CASSSGAGAFYEQYF	TGCGCCAGCAGCAGTGGAGCGGGAGCTTTTTACGAGCAGTACTTC
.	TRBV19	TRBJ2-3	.	CASSMSPVTDTQYF	TGTGCCAGTAGTATGAGTCCCGTGACAGATACGCAGTATTTT
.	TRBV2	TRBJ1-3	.	CASNRVSGNTIYF	TGTGCCAGCAACAGGGTCTCTGGAAACACCATATATTTT
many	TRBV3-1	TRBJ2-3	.	CASRGADTQYF	TGTGCCAGCAGGGGGGCAGATACGCAGTATTTT
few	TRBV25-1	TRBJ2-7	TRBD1	CASSQDRVRNEQYF	TGTGCCAGCAGTCAGGACAGGGTGAGGAACGAGCAGTACTTC
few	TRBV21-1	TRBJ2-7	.	CASSLHGLAYEQYF	TGTGCCAGCAGCCTCCACGGGCTGGCCTACGAGCAGTACTTC
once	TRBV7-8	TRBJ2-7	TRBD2	CASSLPGLAAYEQYF	TGTGCCAGCAGCTTACCCGGACTAGCGGCCTACGAGCAGTACTTC
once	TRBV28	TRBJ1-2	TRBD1	CAIQTGMISGYTF	TGTGCCATCCAGACAGGGATGATCTCTGGCTACACCTTC
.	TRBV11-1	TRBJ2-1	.	CASSSLSGTTNEQFF	TGTGCCAGCAGTTCCCTATCCGGGACGACGAATGAGCAGTTCTTC
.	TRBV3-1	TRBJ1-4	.	CASSQGWWQKLFF	TGTGCCAGCAGCCAAGGATGGTGGCAAAAACTGTTTTTT
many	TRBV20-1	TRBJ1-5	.	CSARQNQGDNQPQHF	TGCAGTGCTAGACAAAATCAAGGAGATAATCAGCCCCAGCATTTT